The 32 T cell receptor beta chains reported below all come from one sample, sequenced in a study of cytomegalovirus exposure and HLA in healthy donors. The PCR used 60 Vbeta and 13 Jbeta primers. The table came from immunoSEQ multiplex PCR; TCRdb's copy has only in-frame clones and leaves some out. The sample carries roughly 150,000 clones, around 75% recorded once. The specimen was PBMCs. The receptors originated from a female donor in good health and CMV-seronegative.

The chain carries TRBV7-9 and TRBJ2-1, with 9 positions matching TRBD2. Trimming cost V 5 bases and J 6 bases; bases outside gene matches: 14. The CDR3 totals 17 residues. The germline V gene encodes CDR1 SEHNR and CDR2 FQNEAQ (reference sequence). The CDR3 reads CASSLYGGAGGRNEQFF. Written as DNA, the CDR3 is TGTGCCAGCAGCCTCTATGGTGGGGCGGGAGGGCGCAATGAGCAGTTCTTC.

On this clone itself: Different DNA sequences within this sample yield the same CDR3. This chain connects TRBV9 to TRBJ2-3, with D possibly matching TRBD2 (7 bases). Trimming stripped 0 bases from V and 4 bases from J, with 9 bases between. The CDR3 runs 14 residues. The germline V gene encodes CDR1 SGDLS and CDR2 YYNGEE. This CDR3 reads CASSVAGGADTQYF. CDR3 in DNA: TGTGCCAGCAGCGTAGCGGGGGGCGCAGATACGCAGTATTTT.

The rearrangement links TRBV14 to TRBJ1-4; D might be TRBD1 (5 bases). Per germline, CDR1 SGHDN and CDR2 FVKESK. The V end lost 1 base, the J end lost 2 bases, and 14 bases lay between the germline ends. This CDR3 has 17 amino acids. CDR3: CASSQVSTGPTNEKLFF. CDR3 DNA: TGTGCCAGCAGCCAAGTATCTACAGGACCTACTAATGAAAAACTGTTTTTT.

The chain links TRBV11-2 to TRBJ1-1; the D is unclear. The CDR3 is 15 amino acids. Looked up from germline, CDR1 is SGHAT and CDR2 is FQNNGV. Trimming stripped 1 base from V and 11 bases from J, with 20 bases between. CDR3 loop: CASSLVVSGGQAAFF. The DNA of the CDR3 is TGTGCCAGCAGCTTAGTGGTGTCGGGAGGGCAAGCGGCTTTCTTT.

This clone has a single count. V is TRBV9 and J is TRBJ2-7, with 7 bases lining up with TRBD1. V lost 3 bases, J lost 2 bases, and 8 bases stayed unmatched. In germline, CDR1 is SGDLS, CDR2 YYNGEE. This CDR3 region has 15 residues. Written as DNA, the CDR3 is TGTGCCAGCAGCGAGGGGGCGGACATAACCTACGAGCAGTACTTC. Protein sequence: CASSEGADITYEQYF.

Regarding this clone: Because the CDR3 is missing its conserved closing phenylalanine or tryptophan, this is likely a read error. No DNA is shown, since the ends of the CDR3 on it are uncertain; the CDR3 is the one TCRdb lists. J is TRBJ1-2 and V is TRBV4-1; TRBD1, the table's D call, lacks a check against the DNA. Looked up from germline, CDR1 is MGHRA and CDR2 is YSYEKL. The length of the CDR3 is 11 amino acids, counting both ends. CDR3 region: CASSQGGHLTL.

The chain carries TRBV7-2 and TRBJ1-2; TRBD1 might be the D (6 bases). The CDR3 runs 13 residues. Germline V gene data show CDR1 as SGHTA and CDR2 as FQGNSA. V lost 6 bases, J lost 4 bases, and 12 bases lay in between. The CDR3 DNA is TGTGCCAGCAGGCCGGGACACGGCTATGGCTACACCTTC. As protein: CASRPGHGYGYTF.

CDR3 nucleotide sequence: TGCAGCGCCGACAGTTCAGCTGGGGAGCTGTTTTTT. Translating gives CSADSSAGELFF. The chain employs TRBV29-1 and TRBJ2-2; perhaps TRBD1 as D (5 bases). This CDR3 has 12 amino acids. Germline V CDR1 and CDR2: SQVTM, ANQGSEA. Trimming cost V 7 bases and J 8 bases, with 14 bases left between them.

The chain links TRBV28 to TRBJ1-1; 7 bases match TRBD1. The germline gives CDR1 MDHEN, CDR2 SYDVKM. There are 14 residues in the CDR3. Trimming cost V 5 bases and J 11 bases; bases outside gene matches: 14. The CDR3 sequence: CASSRTTGVDGAFF. CDR3 bases: TGTGCCAGCAGTCGAACTACAGGGGTCGACGGGGCTTTCTTT.

The CDR3 coding sequence is TGTGCCAGCAGCTTGATTCAGGGGGCAGACACTGAAGCTTTCTTT. Protein: CASSLIQGADTEAFF. The rearrangement joins TRBV5-4 to TRBJ1-1, with 8 bases fitting TRBD1. Unmatched junction bases numbered 5, after V lost 1 base and J lost 3 bases. The CDR3 extends over 15 amino acids. In germline, CDR1 is SGHNT, CDR2 YYREEE (reference sequence).

The chain uses TRBV6-6 and TRBJ1-5, with D hard to call. CDR3 size: 13 residues. The V gene lost 10 bases and the J gene lost 3 bases, with 13 bases spanning the gap. The V gene's germline CDR1 is MNHNY and CDR2 SVGAGI (reference sequence). CDR3 residues: CATSRRDNQPQHF. The CDR3 DNA follows: TGTGCCACCTCCCGCCGGGACAATCAGCCCCAGCATTTT.

The CDR3 DNA reads TGCGCCAGCAGCCTCGGGCGGGGGACCGATGAGCAGTTCTTC. Translated: CASSLGRGTDEQFF. The chain combines TRBV5-1 with TRBJ2-1, with TRBD2 matching 7 bases. CDR1 is SGHRS and CDR2 is YFSETQ in the germline V gene. The V gene end was trimmed by 4 bases and the J gene end by 8 bases; junction bases not matched to a gene: 9. This CDR3 has 14 residues.

The CDR3 nucleotides are TGTGCCAGCAGCTTAGGTCGGAGCTCTGGAAACACCATATATTTT. Protein sequence: CASSLGRSSGNTIYF. The V call is TRBV7-2, the J call TRBJ1-3; no reliable D call. The CDR3 sequence is 15 residues long. Germline assignment: CDR1 SGHTA and CDR2 FQGNSA. V lost 1 base, J lost 0 bases, and 7 bases lay in between.

This chain connects TRBV7-3 to TRBJ1-2, with a possible D match to TRBD1 (5 bases). Per the germline V gene, CDR1 is SGHTA and CDR2 is FQGTGA. The V and J ends lost 5 bases and 6 bases respectively, with 13 bases between them. There are 13 residues in the CDR3. CDR3 in amino acids: CASSRSGEDGYTF. In DNA form, the CDR3 reads TGTGCCAGCAGCCGTTCGGGGGAGGATGGCTACACCTTC.

The J gene is TRBJ1-2, the V gene TRBV10-1; a possible D gene is TRBD1 (5 bases). This CDR3 is 18 amino acids long. CDR1 is WNHNN and CDR2 is SYGVQD in the germline V gene (reference sequence). Trimming removed 5 bases from V and 4 bases from J, with 26 bases in between. CDR3 DNA: TGCGCCAGCAGTAATTCTCGGCTTCGGGGGTTGACGCCCTATGGCTACACCTTC. Protein product: CASSNSRLRGLTPYGYTF.

V and J are TRBV2 and TRBJ2-7; 9 bases agree with TRBD2. CDR1 is SNHLY and CDR2 is FYNNEI in the germline V gene. The CDR3 has 15 amino acids. V lost 7 bases to trimming and J lost 10 bases; unmatched junction nucleotides: 17. The CDR3 sequence is CASNRLAGASFDQYF. CDR3 DNA: TGTGCCAGCAACCGATTAGCGGGAGCCTCCTTTGACCAGTACTTC. The full variable domain, in which reference TRBV2 and TRBJ2-7 provide the parts outside the CDR3, is EPEVTQTPSHQVTQMGQEVILRCVPISNHLYFYWYRQILGQKVEFLVSFYNNEISEKSEIFDDQFSVERPDGSNFTLKIRSTKLEDSAMYFCASNRLAGASFDQYFGPGTRLTVT.

J is TRBJ1-1 and V is TRBV9; D possibly corresponds to TRBD1 (6 bases). The CDR3 totals 15 residues. Germline CDR1 is SGDLS and CDR2 is YYNGEE. Trimming cost V 4 bases and J 7 bases, with 20 bases left between them. The CDR3 spells CASSPTLRQDDEAFF. CDR3 DNA: TGTGCCAGCAGCCCAACCCTTAGACAGGACGATGAAGCTTTCTTT.

This clone was seen a few times. J is TRBJ2-1 and V is TRBV4-2; possible D gene TRBD2, 6 bases. The CDR3 totals 15 residues. The V end was cut by 4 bases, the J end by 1 base, with 11 bases between. The germline gives CDR1 LGHNA, CDR2 YNFKEQ. The CDR3 region is CASSPGGVSYNEQFF. In nucleotides, the CDR3 is TGTGCCAGCAGCCCTGGCGGGGTATCCTACAATGAGCAGTTCTTC.

The chain combines TRBV6-5 with TRBJ2-5; tentatively, D is TRBD2 (6 bases). Germline loops: CDR1 MNHEY, CDR2 SVGAGI. The CDR3 covers 13 residues. Trimming cost V 5 bases and J 4 bases, with 11 bases left between them. Here the CDR3 DNA reads TGTGCCAGCAGTCGGGGGTCGAGAGAGACCCAGTACTTC. Protein product: CASSRGSRETQYF.

The rearrangement links TRBV2 to TRBJ2-7, with D possibly matching TRBD2 (6 bases). Germline lookup yields CDR1 SNHLY and CDR2 FYNNEI. V dropped 4 bases and J dropped 2 bases, with 9 bases sitting between them. CDR3 length: 13 residues. The CDR3: CASSGRETYEQYF. The CDR3 DNA is TGTGCCAGCAGTGGACGGGAGACCTACGAGCAGTACTTC.

As for this clone: An end of the junction does not agree with germline; a read error may underlie this. This chain connects TRBV7-7 to TRBJ2-3; 9 bases fit TRBD1. Per germline, CDR1 SSHAT and CDR2 FNYEAQ (reference sequence). This CDR3 has 14 residues. The CDR3 loop reads CASSQQGAIDTQYF. In DNA form, the CDR3 reads TGTGCTAGCAGCCAACAGGGGGCTATAGATACGCAGTATTTT. The full variable domain, in which reference TRBV7-7 and TRBJ2-3 provide the parts outside the CDR3, is GAGVSQSPRYKVTKRGQDVTLRCDPISSHATLYWYQQALGQGPEFLTYFNYEAQPDKSGLPSDRFSAERPEGSISTLTIQRTEQRDSAMYRCASSQQGAIDTQYFGPGTRLTVL.

The gene calls are TRBV18 and TRBJ2-7; D unresolved. Looked up from germline, CDR1 is KGHSH and CDR2 is LQKENI. Between the trimmed V and J ends, which lost 3 bases and 5 bases, there was a span of 14 bases. The CDR3 extends over 14 amino acids. CDR3 in DNA: TGTGCCAGCTCACCTCTCGTAAACTACCACGAGCAGTACTTC. Encoded protein: CASSPLVNYHEQYF.

The chain carries TRBV11-3 and TRBJ1-3, with D possibly TRBD1 on 6 matching bases. Trimming removed 5 bases at V and 0 bases at J, with 26 bases between. The germline V gene has CDR1 SGHNT and CDR2 YENEEA. The CDR3 runs to 20 residues. CDR3 DNA: TGTGCCAGCAGCCGAAGAGATAAAGCCCCCAAACAGGGCTCTGGAAACACCATATATTTT. Protein: CASSRRDKAPKQGSGNTIYF. Full variable domain (missing parts from reference TRBV11-3 and TRBJ1-3): EAGVVQSPRYKIIEKKQPVAFWCNPISGHNTLYWYLQNLGQGPELLIRYENEEAVDDSQLPKDRFSAERLKGVDSTLKIQPAELGDSAVYLCASSRRDKAPKQGSGNTIYFGEGSWLTVV.

The rearrangement uses TRBV6-4 and TRBJ1-4; D is undetermined. Germline values: CDR1 MRHNA, CDR2 SNTAGT. Trimming left V 7 bases short and J 3 bases short, with 24 bases between. This CDR3 has 18 amino acids. The DNA for the CDR3 is TGTGCCAGCATCCCCATTTGCGTCCCAGGTGGTGCTAATGAAAAACTGTTTTTT. The encoded protein is CASIPICVPGGANEKLFF.

The chain employs TRBV10-1 and TRBJ1-4; a possible D gene is TRBD1 (6 bases). Deletions cut 8 bases from V and 11 bases from J, with 18 bases between. Germline V gene data show CDR1 as WNHNN and CDR2 as SYGVQD (reference sequence). CDR3 size: 13 residues. The CDR3 DNA follows: TGCGCCAGCTCGGAAGGACCACAGGGTAAACTGTTTTTT. It codes for CASSEGPQGKLFF.

This chain joins TRBV5-6 and TRBJ2-7, with TRBD1 identical over 7 bases. With V trimmed by 1 base and J by 2 bases, 9 bases remained unmatched. The length of the CDR3 is 16 residues. CDR1 SGHDT and CDR2 YYEEEE come from the germline V gene. The CDR3, as DNA: TGTGCCAGCAGCTTGTTCACAGGGGACAGCCCCTACGAGCAGTACTTC. Translating it yields CASSLFTGDSPYEQYF.

The rearrangement joins TRBV27 to TRBJ2-7; D might be TRBD1 (5 bases). V was trimmed by 3 bases and J by 1 base, leaving 7 bases between them. This CDR3 has 13 amino acids. The germline V gene encodes CDR1 MNHEY and CDR2 SMNVEV (reference sequence). In DNA, the CDR3 is TGTGCCAGCAGTTTTGACAGATCCTACGAGCAGTACTTC. As protein: CASSFDRSYEQYF.

The gene calls are TRBV4-3 and TRBJ2-1; D not certain. Trimming left V 3 bases short and J 5 bases short, with 8 bases between. The CDR3 extends over 13 amino acids. Germline values: CDR1 LGHNA, CDR2 YSLEER. The CDR3 is CASSQELNNEQFF. In DNA form, the CDR3 reads TGCGCCAGCAGCCAGGAGTTAAACAATGAGCAGTTCTTC.

V usage is TRBV12-5 and J usage is TRBJ2-2; 11 bases match TRBD1. V shed 6 bases and J 3 bases; nucleotides not matched to a gene: 6. Looked up from germline, CDR1 is LGHNT and CDR2 is FRNRAP. The CDR3 length is 16 residues. CDR3 bases: TGTGCTAGTGGCCGAGGACAGGGGGCGGACACCGGGGAGCTGTTTTTT. This encodes CASGRGQGADTGELFF.

The chain carries TRBV29-1 and TRBJ2-5; D unresolved. V was pared by 4 bases and J by 3 bases, with 6 bases between. CDR3 size: 11 residues. Germline-derived CDR1 and CDR2 are SQVTM and ANQGSEA. CDR3 sequence: CSVVLEETQYF. As DNA, the CDR3 is TGCAGCGTTGTATTAGAAGAGACCCAGTACTTC.

The chain links TRBV28 to TRBJ2-5; TRBD1 agrees at 12 bases. This CDR3 comprises 17 residues. With V trimmed by 1 base and J by 1 base, 4 bases remained unmatched. Germline loops: CDR1 MDHEN, CDR2 SYDVKM. CDR3 DNA: TGTGCCAGCAGTTTATACCCGGGACAGGGGGCCCAAGAGACCCAGTACTTC. This sequence encodes CASSLYPGQGAQETQYF.

The chain carries TRBV29-1 and TRBJ1-1; TRBD1 aligns across 7 bases. Germline trimming cut 3 bases from V and 6 bases from J; bases unmatched to any gene: 10. The CDR3 length is 14 residues. CDR1 and CDR2 from the germline V gene are SQVTM and ANQGSEA. The CDR3, as DNA: TGCAGCGTTGAGGTACAGGGGTCCGGCCCTGAAGCTTTCTTT. It encodes CSVEVQGSGPEAFF.